These 13 T cell receptor beta chains originate from one sample sequenced in a study of T-cell memory formation after mild COVID-19. TCRdb analysed the 5' RACE reads with MiXCR anew, one entry per CDR3 protein. This sample has more than 110,000 distinct CDR3 sequences, with around 15% found just once. Sequenced: PBMCs or a T cell subset sorted from them (not recorded which). The receptors stem from an adult woman who had mild COVID-19 (a few samples of this study predate the infection). Cell type and time point are not known.

The sample holds a few counts of this clonotype. The J gene is TRBJ2-3, the V gene TRBV7-6, with D perhaps assigned TRBD1 or TRBD2 (5 bases each). V was pared by 5 bases and J by 4 bases, with 16 bases between. The germline CDR1 and CDR2 sequences are SGHVS and FNYEAQ. The CDR3 consists of 15 residues. CDR3 nucleotides: TGTGCCAGCAGCGACTTAGGGTTGGGGGCAGATACGCAGTATTTT. It encodes CASSDLGLGADTQYF.

V is TRBV7-9 and J is TRBJ2-5; the match to TRBD2 covers 10 bases. Germline values: CDR1 SEHNR, CDR2 FQNEAQ (reference sequence). Unmatched junction bases numbered 11, after V lost 7 bases and J lost 0 bases. This CDR3 contains 17 residues. The CDR3 sequence is CASTIRTSGWYQETQYF. For the CDR3, the DNA is TGTGCCAGCACGATCCGGACTAGCGGATGGTACCAAGAGACCCAGTACTTC. Complete variable domain (other parts from reference TRBV7-9 and TRBJ2-5): DTGVSQNPRHKITKRGQNVTFRCDPISEHNRLYWYRQTLGQGPEFLTYFQNEAQLEKSRLLSDRFSAERPKGSFSTLEIQRTEQGDSAMYLCASTIRTSGWYQETQYFGPGTRLLVL.

The CDR3 region is CASSLGRDSEAFF. CDR3 bases: TGTGCCAGCAGTTTAGGTCGGGACAGTGAAGCTTTCTTT. The genes are TRBV12-3 or TRBV12-4 and TRBJ1-1, with TRBD1 identical over 7 bases. V dropped 1 base and J dropped 7; count of bases not matched to a gene: 3. This CDR3 has 13 residues.

The V and J genes are TRBV6-6 and TRBJ2-1; D remains unclear. The CDR3 length is 12 residues. V gave up 7 bases and J gave up 9 bases, with 13 bases separating them. CDR1 and CDR2 (germline): MNHNY, SVGAGI (reference sequence). The CDR3 nucleotides are TGTGCCAGCAACGACCGTTTCCCTGAGCAGTTCTTC. Protein product: CASNDRFPEQFF.

The V and J genes are TRBV6-5 and TRBJ2-1; a possible D gene is TRBD2 (6 bases). V lost 7 bases and J lost 0, with 13 bases in between. The CDR3 has 15 residues. CDR1 is MNHEY and CDR2 is SVGAGI in the germline V gene. CDR3: CASKMGGSSYNEQFF. The CDR3, as DNA: TGTGCCAGCAAGATGGGAGGCAGCTCCTACAATGAGCAGTTCTTC.

This clonotype was picked up a small number of times. The chain recombines TRBV6-6 with TRBJ1-5; 9 nucleotides align to TRBD1. V was pared by 6 bases and J by 7 bases, with 7 bases of the junction left unmatched. This CDR3 is built from 14 residues. Per germline, CDR1 MNHNY and CDR2 SVGAGI (reference sequence). The CDR3 region is CASSSDRGGQPQHF. The CDR3 DNA reads as TGTGCCAGCAGCTCGGACAGGGGAGGCCAGCCCCAGCATTTT.

The chain has TRBV10-3 and TRBJ1-1; D is ambiguous. The CDR3 spans 15 residues. Per germline, CDR1 ENHRY and CDR2 SYGVKD. The germline V and J ends were trimmed by 3 bases and 1 base, with 12 bases remaining between them. In DNA, the CDR3 is TGTGCCATCAGTGACGGAGTATCTGGGAACACTGAAGCTTTCTTT. Translated: CAISDGVSGNTEAFF.

This clonotype has just a few counts. This chain's CDR3 is CASSGGTSDTQYF. CDR3 in DNA: TGTGCCAGCAGCGGGGGGACCTCAGATACGCAGTATTTT. The chain combines TRBV9 with TRBJ2-3; the D gene could be TRBD1 or TRBD2 (5 bases each). V was pared by 3 bases and J by 4 bases, with 9 bases between. Germline V CDR1 and CDR2: SGDLS, YYNGEE. The CDR3 is 13 amino acids.

The V gene is TRBV9, the J gene TRBJ1-6; D is unclear. The V and J ends lost 3 bases and 7 bases respectively, with 11 bases between them. The CDR3 consists of 14 residues. Per germline, CDR1 SGDLS and CDR2 YYNGEE. This CDR3 reads CASSGHQSNSPLHF. DNA of the CDR3: TGTGCCAGCAGCGGGCATCAGAGCAATTCACCCCTCCACTTT.

The J gene is TRBJ2-7, the V gene TRBV14, with 11 bases matching TRBD1. V shed 3 bases and J 3 bases; nucleotides not matched to a gene: 1. The germline gives CDR1 SGHDN, CDR2 FVKESK. This CDR3 comprises 14 residues. CDR3 DNA sequence: TGTGCCAGCAGCCAGGGACAGGGGGTCTACGAGCAGTACTTC. Protein sequence: CASSQGQGVYEQYF.

This clonotype was seen more than once but under ten times. The V and J genes are TRBV6-5 and TRBJ2-3; TRBD1 might be the D (5 bases). The CDR3 is 13 residues long. The germline gives CDR1 MNHEY, CDR2 SVGAGI. V was clipped by 6 bases and J by 3 bases, with 10 bases between them. For the CDR3, the DNA is TGTGCCAGCAGCAGGGCCTTTACAGATACGCAGTATTTT. Translation: CASSRAFTDTQYF.

The chain joins TRBV29-1 to TRBJ1-1, with 7 bases fitting TRBD1. Germline loops: CDR1 SQVTM, CDR2 ANQGSEA. Trimming removed 3 bases from V and 0 bases from J; junction bases left unmatched: 10. The CDR3 runs 16 residues. CDR3 bases: TGCAGCGTTGATACGACAGGGACGATCATGAACACTGAAGCTTTCTTT. Its translation is CSVDTTGTIMNTEAFF. The whole variable domain, remainder taken from reference TRBV29-1 and TRBJ1-1, is SAVISQKPSRDICQRGTSLTIQCQVDSQVTMMFWYRQQPGQSLTLIATANQGSEATYESGFVIDKFPISRPNLTFSTLTVSNMSPEDSSIYLCSVDTTGTIMNTEAFFGQGTRLTVV.

This clonotype came up a few times. This chain joins TRBV6-2 or TRBV6-3 and TRBJ2-1; TRBD2 aligns across 8 bases. The CDR3 totals 19 residues. Germline CDR1 and CDR2: MNHEY and SVGEGT. Germline trimming cut 4 bases from V and 5 bases from J; bases unmatched to any gene: 19. This CDR3 reads CASSSTTIRTGGAHNEQFF. The CDR3, as DNA: TGTGCCAGCAGTTCTACTACGATAAGGACGGGGGGGGCCCACAATGAGCAGTTCTTC.